This T cell receptor beta chain came from a study of blood T cell repertoires in COVID-19. Study-level background: The origin of the acute and convalescent COVID-19 samples was the United States, Italy and Spain.

Repertoires were generated with immunoSEQ multiplex PCR, while TCRdb's copy carries only in-frame clones and drops some. The repertoire holds 140,000 to 150,000 clones, with 75% to 90% as singletons. The CDR3 spans 14 residues. With 0 bases removed from V and 7 bases from J, the gap between germline ends came to 7 bases. The germline gives CDR1 LNHDA, CDR2 SQIVND (reference sequence). Clinical histories supplied by participants themselves formed the basis of cohort assignment. A PCR-confirmed or clinician-diagnosed COVID-19 case had contacted exposed participants within 2 weeks of entry. Sample: PBMCs or T cells enriched from blood (not recorded which). This sequence originates from a middle-aged woman who had been exposed to COVID-19. V is TRBV19 and J is TRBJ1-6; D is uncertain. CDR3 nucleotide sequence: TGTGCCAGTAGTATAGATACGGAGAATTCACCCCTCCACTTT. Its translation: CASSIDTENSPLHF. The entire variable domain, with the rest obtained from reference TRBV19 and TRBJ1-6, is as follows: DGGITQSPKYLFRKEGQNVTLSCEQNLNHDAMYWYRQDPGQGLRLIYYSQIVNDFQKGDIAEGYSVSREKKESFPLTVTSAQKNPTAFYLCASSIDTENSPLHFGNGTRLTVT.